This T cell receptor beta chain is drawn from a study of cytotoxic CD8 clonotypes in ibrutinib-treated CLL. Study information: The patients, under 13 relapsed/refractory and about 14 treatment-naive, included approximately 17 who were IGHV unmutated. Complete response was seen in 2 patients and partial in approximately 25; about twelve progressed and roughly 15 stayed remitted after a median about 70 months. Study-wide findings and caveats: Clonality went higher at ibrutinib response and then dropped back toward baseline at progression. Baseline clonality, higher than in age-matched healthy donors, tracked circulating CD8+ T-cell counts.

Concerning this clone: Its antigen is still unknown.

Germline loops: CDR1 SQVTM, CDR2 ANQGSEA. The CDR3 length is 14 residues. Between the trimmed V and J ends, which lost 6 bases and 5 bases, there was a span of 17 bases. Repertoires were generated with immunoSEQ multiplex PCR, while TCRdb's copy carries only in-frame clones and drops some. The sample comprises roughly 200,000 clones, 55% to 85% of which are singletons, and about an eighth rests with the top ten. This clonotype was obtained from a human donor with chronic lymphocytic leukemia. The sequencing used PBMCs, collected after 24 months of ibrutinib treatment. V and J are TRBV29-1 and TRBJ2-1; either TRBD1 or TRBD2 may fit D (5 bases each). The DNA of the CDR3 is TGCAGCGTATCGTCGAGGGGCTCGCACAATGAGCAGTTCTTC. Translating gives CSVSSRGSHNEQFF.